This TCR beta chain is drawn from a study of blood T cells in healthy people across ages. This clonotype was detected a few times. A second PCR of 7 to 11 cycles used a sample-barcoded 5' primer and a J-beta primer mix. Using its own MiXCR run on the 5' RACE reads, TCRdb lists one record per CDR3 protein. The sample gives under 1,100,000 distinct CDR3 sequences, under 30% of which show up once; approximately 0.71% is in the top ten. CDR1 MDHEN and CDR2 SYDVKM come from the germline V gene. CDR3 length: 18 residues. J was trimmed by 1 base and V by 11 bases; bases with no gene match: 18. The same data also went into a second study, on T cells of mothers and their children.

This receptor was obtained from a girl aged 2 to 9 in good health. The chain uses TRBV28 and TRBJ1-5, with TRBD1 matching 9 bases. Sequenced: blood. CDR3 DNA sequence: TGTGCCGCTGGGGATATAGGGGACAGGGTGGTGAGCAATCAGCCCCAGCATTTT. It codes for CAAGDIGDRVVSNQPQHF.